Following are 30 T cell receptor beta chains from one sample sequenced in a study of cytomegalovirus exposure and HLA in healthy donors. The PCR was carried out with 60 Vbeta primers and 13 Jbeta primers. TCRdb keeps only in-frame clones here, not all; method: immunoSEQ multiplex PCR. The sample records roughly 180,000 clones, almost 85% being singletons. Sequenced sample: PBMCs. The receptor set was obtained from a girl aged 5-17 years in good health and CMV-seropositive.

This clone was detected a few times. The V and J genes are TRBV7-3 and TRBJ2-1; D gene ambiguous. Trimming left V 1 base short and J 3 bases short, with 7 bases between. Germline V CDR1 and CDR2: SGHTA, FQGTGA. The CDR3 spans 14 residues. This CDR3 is CASSLNGGYNEQFF. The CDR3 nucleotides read TGTGCCAGCAGCTTAAACGGCGGCTACAATGAGCAGTTCTTC. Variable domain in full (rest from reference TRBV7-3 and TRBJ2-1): GAGVSQTPSNKVTEKGKYVELRCDPISGHTALYWYRQSLGQGPEFLIYFQGTGAADDSGLPNDRFFAVRPEGSVSTLKIQRTERGDSAVYLCASSLNGGYNEQFFGPGTRLTVL.

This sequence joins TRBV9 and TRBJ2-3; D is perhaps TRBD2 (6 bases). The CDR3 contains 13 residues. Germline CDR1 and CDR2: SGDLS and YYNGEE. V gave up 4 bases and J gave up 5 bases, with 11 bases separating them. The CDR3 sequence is CASSRWGVDTQYF. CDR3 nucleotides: TGTGCCAGCAGCCGATGGGGGGTAGATACGCAGTATTTT. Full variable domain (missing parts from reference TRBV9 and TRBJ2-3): DSGVTQTPKHLITATGQRVTLRCSPRSGDLSVYWYQQSLDQGLQFLIQYYNGEERAKGNILERFSAQQFPDLHSELNLSSLELGDSALYFCASSRWGVDTQYFGPGTRLTVL.

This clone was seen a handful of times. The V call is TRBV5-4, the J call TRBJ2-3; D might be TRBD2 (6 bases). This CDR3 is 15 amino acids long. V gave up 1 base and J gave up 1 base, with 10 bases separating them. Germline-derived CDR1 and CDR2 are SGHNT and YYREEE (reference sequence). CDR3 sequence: CASSLRASGTDTQYF. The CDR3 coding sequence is TGTGCCAGCAGCTTGAGGGCTAGCGGCACAGATACGCAGTATTTT.

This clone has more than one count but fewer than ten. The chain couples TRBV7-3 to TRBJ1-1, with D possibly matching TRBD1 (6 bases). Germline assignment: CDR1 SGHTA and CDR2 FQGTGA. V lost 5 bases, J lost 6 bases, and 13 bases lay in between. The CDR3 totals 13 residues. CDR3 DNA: TGTGCCAGCAGCCCAACAGGGTTTGCTGAAGCTTTCTTT. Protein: CASSPTGFAEAFF. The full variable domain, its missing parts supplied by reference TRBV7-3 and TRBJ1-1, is GAGVSQTPSNKVTEKGKYVELRCDPISGHTALYWYRQSLGQGPEFLIYFQGTGAADDSGLPNDRFFAVRPEGSVSTLKIQRTERGDSAVYLCASSPTGFAEAFFGQGTRLTVV.

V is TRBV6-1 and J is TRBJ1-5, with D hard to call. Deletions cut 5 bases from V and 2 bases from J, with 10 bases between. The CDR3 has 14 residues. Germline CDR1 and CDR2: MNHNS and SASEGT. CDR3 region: CASSPTSGNQPQHF. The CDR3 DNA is TGTGCCAGCAGTCCGACTAGTGGCAATCAGCCCCAGCATTTT.

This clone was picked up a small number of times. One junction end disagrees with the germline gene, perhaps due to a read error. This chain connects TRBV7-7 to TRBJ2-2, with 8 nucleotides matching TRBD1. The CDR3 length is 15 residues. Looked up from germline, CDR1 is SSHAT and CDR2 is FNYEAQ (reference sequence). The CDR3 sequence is CASTAGQGAAGELFF. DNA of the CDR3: TGTGCTAGCACCGCAGGGCAGGGGGCTGCTGGGGAGCTGTTTTTT.

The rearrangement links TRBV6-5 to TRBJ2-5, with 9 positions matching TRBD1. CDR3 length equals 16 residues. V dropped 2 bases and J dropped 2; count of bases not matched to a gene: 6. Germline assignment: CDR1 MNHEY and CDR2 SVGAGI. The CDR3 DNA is TGTGCCAGCAGTTACACAACAGGGGGCAGGCAAGAGACCCAGTACTTC. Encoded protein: CASSYTTGGRQETQYF.

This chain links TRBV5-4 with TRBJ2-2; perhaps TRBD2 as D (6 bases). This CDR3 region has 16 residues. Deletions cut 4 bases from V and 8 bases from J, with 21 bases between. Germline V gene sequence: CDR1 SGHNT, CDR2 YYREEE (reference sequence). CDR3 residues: CASSRPTSTMGGELFF. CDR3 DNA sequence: TGTGCCAGCAGCCGACCCACTAGCACGATGGGAGGGGAGCTGTTTTTT. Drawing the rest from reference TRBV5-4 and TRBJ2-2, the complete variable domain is ETGVTQSPTHLIKTRGQQVTLRCSSQSGHNTVSWYQQALGQGPQFIFQYYREEENGRGNFPPRFSGLQFPNYSSELNVNALELDDSALYLCASSRPTSTMGGELFFGEGSRLTVL.

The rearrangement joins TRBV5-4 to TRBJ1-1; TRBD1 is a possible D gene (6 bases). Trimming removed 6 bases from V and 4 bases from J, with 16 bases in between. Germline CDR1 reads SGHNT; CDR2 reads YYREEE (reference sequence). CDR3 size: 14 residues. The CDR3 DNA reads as TGTGCCAGCACCCTGGGGGCCGGAGGCACTGAAGCTTTCTTT. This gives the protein CASTLGAGGTEAFF.

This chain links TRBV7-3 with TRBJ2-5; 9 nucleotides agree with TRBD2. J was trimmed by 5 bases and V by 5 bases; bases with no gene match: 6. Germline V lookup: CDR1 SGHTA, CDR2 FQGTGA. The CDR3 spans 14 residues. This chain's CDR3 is CASSRGGAEETQYF. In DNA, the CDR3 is TGTGCCAGCAGCCGCGGGGGGGCCGAGGAGACCCAGTACTTC.

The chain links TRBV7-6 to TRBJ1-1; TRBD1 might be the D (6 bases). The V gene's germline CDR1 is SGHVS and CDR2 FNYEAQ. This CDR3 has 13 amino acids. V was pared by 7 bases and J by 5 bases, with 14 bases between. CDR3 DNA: TGTGCCAGCAACACAGGGATGGGGACTGAAGCTTTCTTT. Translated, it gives CASNTGMGTEAFF.

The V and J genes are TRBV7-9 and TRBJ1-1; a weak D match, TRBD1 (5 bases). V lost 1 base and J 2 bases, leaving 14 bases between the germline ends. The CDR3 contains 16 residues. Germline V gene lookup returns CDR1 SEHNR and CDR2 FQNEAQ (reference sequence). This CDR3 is CASSLGVLQGNTEAFF. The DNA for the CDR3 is TGTGCCAGCAGCTTAGGGGTTTTGCAGGGTAACACTGAAGCTTTCTTT.

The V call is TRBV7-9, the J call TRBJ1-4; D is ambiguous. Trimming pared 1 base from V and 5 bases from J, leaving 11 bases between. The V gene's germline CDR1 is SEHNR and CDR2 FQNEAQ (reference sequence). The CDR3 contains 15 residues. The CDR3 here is CASSLGAAPNEKLFF. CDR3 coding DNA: TGTGCCAGCAGCTTAGGGGCCGCACCAAATGAAAAACTGTTTTTT.

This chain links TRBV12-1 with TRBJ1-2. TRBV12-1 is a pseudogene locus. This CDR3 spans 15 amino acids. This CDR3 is CASSFVEAGQLSYTF. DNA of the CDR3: TGTGCCAGCAGCTTTGTCGAAGCGGGCCAGTTAAGCTACACCTTC.

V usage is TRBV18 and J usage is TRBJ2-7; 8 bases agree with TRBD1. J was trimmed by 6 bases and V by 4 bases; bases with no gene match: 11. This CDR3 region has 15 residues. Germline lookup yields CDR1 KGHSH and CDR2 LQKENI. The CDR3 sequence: CASSQQLDRVGEQYF. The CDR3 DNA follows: TGTGCCAGCTCACAGCAGTTGGACAGGGTGGGCGAGCAGTACTTC.

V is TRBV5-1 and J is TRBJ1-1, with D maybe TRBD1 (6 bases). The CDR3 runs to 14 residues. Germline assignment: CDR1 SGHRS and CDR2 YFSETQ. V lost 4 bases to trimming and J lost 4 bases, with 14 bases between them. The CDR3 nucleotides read TGCGCCAGCAGCACCCGGGACAAGGCCACTGAAGCTTTCTTT. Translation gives CASSTRDKATEAFF. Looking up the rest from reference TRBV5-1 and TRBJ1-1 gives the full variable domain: KAGVTQTPRYLIKTRGQQVTLSCSPISGHRSVSWYQQTPGQGLQFLFEYFSETQRNKGNFPGRFSGRQFSNSRSEMNVSTLELGDSALYLCASSTRDKATEAFFGQGTRLTVV.

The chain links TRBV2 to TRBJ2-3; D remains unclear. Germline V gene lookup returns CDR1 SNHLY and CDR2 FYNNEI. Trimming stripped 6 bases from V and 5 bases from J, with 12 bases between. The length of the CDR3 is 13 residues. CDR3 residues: CASSEALGDTQYF. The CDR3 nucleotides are TGTGCCAGCAGCGAGGCCCTGGGAGATACGCAGTATTTT.

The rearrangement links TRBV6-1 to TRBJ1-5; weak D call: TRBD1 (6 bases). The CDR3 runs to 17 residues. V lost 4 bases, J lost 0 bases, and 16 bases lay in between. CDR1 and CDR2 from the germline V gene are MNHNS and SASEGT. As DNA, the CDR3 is TGTGCCAGCAGTGCGGCAGGGGAGTTGGGTAGCAATCAGCCCCAGCATTTT. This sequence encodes CASSAAGELGSNQPQHF.

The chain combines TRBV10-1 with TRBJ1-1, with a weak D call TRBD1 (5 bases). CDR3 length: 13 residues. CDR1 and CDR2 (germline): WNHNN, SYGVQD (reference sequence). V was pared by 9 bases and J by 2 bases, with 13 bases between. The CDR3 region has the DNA TGCGCCAGTTCCACAGGCGTCAACACTGAAGCTTTCTTT. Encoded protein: CASSTGVNTEAFF.

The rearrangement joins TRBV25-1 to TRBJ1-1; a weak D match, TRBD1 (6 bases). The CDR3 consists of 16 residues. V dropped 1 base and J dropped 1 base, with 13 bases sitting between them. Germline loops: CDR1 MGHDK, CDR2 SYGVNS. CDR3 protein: CASSESGGPRNTEAFF. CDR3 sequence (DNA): TGTGCCAGCAGTGAATCGGGGGGGCCGAGGAACACTGAAGCTTTCTTT.

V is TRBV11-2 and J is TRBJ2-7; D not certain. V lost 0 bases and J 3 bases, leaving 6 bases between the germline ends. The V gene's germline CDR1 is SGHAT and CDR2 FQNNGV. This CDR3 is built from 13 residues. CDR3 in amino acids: CASSLDRYYEQYF. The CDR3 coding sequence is TGTGCCAGCAGCTTAGACAGGTACTACGAGCAGTACTTC.

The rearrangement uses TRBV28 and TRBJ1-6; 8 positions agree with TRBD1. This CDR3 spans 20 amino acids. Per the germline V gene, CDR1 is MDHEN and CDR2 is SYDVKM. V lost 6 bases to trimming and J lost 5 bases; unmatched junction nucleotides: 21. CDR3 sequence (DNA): TGTGCCAGCAGCCAAGGACAGGGTCGGCGAGGTCAGGGGGATAATTCACCCCTCCACTTT. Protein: CASSQGQGRRGQGDNSPLHF.

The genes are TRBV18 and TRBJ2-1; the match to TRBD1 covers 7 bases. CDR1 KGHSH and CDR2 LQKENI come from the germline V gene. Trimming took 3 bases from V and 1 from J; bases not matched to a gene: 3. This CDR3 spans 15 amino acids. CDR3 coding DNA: TGTGCCAGCTCACCCGGGACAGATTCCTACAATGAGCAGTTCTTC. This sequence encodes CASSPGTDSYNEQFF.

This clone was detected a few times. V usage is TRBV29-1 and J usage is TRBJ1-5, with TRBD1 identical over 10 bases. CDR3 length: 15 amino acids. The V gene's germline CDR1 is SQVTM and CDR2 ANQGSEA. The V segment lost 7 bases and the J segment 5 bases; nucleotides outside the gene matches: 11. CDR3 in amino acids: CSGGPGTGADQPQHF. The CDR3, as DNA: TGCAGCGGAGGACCCGGGACAGGGGCTGATCAGCCCCAGCATTTT.

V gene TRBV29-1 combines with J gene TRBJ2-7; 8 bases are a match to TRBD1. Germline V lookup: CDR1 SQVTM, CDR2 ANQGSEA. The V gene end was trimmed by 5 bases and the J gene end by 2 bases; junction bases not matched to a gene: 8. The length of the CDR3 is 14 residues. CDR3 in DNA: TGCAGCGTTTGGGGGACAGGTGGCCCCTACGAGCAGTACTTC. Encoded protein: CSVWGTGGPYEQYF.

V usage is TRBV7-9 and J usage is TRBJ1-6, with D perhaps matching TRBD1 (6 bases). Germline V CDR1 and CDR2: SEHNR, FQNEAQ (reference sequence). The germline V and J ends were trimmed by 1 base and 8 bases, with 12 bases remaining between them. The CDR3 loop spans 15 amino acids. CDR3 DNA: TGTGCCAGCAGCTTAGGACCCAAGGGGGATTCACCCCTCCACTTT. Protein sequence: CASSLGPKGDSPLHF. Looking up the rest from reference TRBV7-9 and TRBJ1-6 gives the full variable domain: DTGVSQNPRHKITKRGQNVTFRCDPISEHNRLYWYRQTLGQGPEFLTYFQNEAQLEKSRLLSDRFSAERPKGSFSTLEIQRTEQGDSAMYLCASSLGPKGDSPLHFGNGTRLTVT.

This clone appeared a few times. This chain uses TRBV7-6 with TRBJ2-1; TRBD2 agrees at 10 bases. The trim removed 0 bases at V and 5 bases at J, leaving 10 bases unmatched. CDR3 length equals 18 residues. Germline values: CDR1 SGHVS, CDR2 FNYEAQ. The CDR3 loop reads CASSLATSGGAMDNEQFF. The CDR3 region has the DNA TGTGCCAGCAGCTTAGCTACCAGCGGGGGGGCAATGGACAATGAGCAGTTCTTC.

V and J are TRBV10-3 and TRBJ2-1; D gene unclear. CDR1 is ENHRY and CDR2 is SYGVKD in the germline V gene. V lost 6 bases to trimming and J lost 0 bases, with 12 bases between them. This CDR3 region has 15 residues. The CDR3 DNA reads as TGTGCCATCAGCCACGACTCGAGCTCCTACAATGAGCAGTTCTTC. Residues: CAISHDSSSYNEQFF.

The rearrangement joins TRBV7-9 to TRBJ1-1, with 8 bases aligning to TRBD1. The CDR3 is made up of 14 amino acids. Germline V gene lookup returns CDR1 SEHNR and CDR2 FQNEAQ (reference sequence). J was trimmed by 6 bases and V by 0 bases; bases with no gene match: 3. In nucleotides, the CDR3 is TGTGCCAGCAGCTTAGCCAGGGGGCTCGCTGAAGCTTTCTTT. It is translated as CASSLARGLAEAFF.

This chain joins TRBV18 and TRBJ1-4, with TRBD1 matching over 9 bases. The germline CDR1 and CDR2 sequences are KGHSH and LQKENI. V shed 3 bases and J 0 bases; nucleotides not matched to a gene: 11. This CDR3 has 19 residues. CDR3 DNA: TGTGCCAGCTCACCTAACAGGGGGCCTATTCTTGCAACTAATGAAAAACTGTTTTTT. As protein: CASSPNRGPILATNEKLFF.